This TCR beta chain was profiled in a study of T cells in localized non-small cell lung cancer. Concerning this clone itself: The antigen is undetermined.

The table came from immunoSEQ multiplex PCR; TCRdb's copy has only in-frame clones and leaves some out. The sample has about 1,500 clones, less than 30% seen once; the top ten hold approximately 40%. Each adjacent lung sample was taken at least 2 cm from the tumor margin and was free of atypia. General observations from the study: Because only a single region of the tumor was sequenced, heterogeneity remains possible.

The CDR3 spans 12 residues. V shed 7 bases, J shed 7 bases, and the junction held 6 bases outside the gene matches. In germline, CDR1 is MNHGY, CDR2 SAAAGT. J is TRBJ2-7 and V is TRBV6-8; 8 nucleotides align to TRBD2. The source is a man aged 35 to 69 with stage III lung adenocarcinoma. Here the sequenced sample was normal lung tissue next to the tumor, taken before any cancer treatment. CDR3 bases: TGTGCCAGCACCTCGGGGGGGAGGGAGCAGTACGTC. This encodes CASTSGGREQYV.